Sequencing of this TCR beta chain was carried out in a study of shared clonotypes between healthy human individuals. Study-level results: Memory subsets had estimated richness that was generally smaller than that of naive subsets. Generation probabilities were higher for clonotypes shared across all four sorted-subset donors than for unshared ones.

Using roughly 200 ng DNA, approximately 27,000 T cell genomes, the sorted-subset replicate PCRs were run. Sequenced by immunoSEQ multiplex PCR; TCRdb stores in-frame clones only, minus some. The sample lists a few million clones, roughly nine tenths occurring once. Germline V gene data show CDR1 as SGHTA and CDR2 as FQGTGA. The CDR3 is 15 amino acids. Trimming shortened V by 5 bases and J by 0 bases, and 13 bases separated the two germline ends. Comment on this clone: Its antigen is currently unknown.

V and J are TRBV7-3 and TRBJ2-5, with D perhaps matching TRBD1 or TRBD2 (7 bases each). Sequencing was done on a sample of naive CD4+ T cells sorted from blood. Subset defined: CD45RA+ positively selected. This sequence was found in a man aged 18 to 29 in good health. The CDR3 DNA is TGTGCCAGCAGCCCAGGGGGACTACACCAAGAGACCCAGTACTTC. Translated: CASSPGGLHQETQYF.